The clone carrying this TCR beta chain was seen once. Its antigen remains unknown. PCR used 60 Vbeta primers and 13 Jbeta primers. The data were produced by immunoSEQ multiplex PCR, yet TCRdb's version contains in-frame clones alone and is incomplete. The data contain 150,000 to 200,000 clones, about 75% of them singletons. With V trimmed by 5 bases and J by 7 bases, 13 bases remained unmatched. The V gene's germline CDR1 is GTSNPN and CDR2 SVGIG (reference sequence). The CDR3 runs 16 residues. The data derive from a study of cytomegalovirus exposure and HLA in healthy donors. Overall study findings and caveats: Later work associated fewer than 20,000 TCR beta sequences with HLA alleles at 0.05 false discovery rate. According to a later analysis, donors in an Asian-associated ancestry cluster reportedly had fewer N-insertions than the approximately 620-donor mean. Reportedly, HLA-A and HLA-B alleles of most subjects were accurately predicted from TCR beta.

The sample comprised PBMCs. The chain carries TRBV30 and TRBJ2-2; 10 nucleotides line up with TRBD1. The sequence was obtained from a man in his late teens or twenties in good health and CMV-seropositive. CDR3 amino acids: CAWANRDRGRVGELFF. The CDR3 DNA sequence: TGTGCCTGGGCTAACCGGGACAGGGGACGGGTCGGGGAGCTGTTTTTT.